This T cell receptor (beta chain) is from a study of persistence of HIV-infected CD4 T cells. Study information: Blood samples, up to about 200 mL, came from multiple time points, except a couple of leukapheresis donors sampled once. Anti-CD3/anti-CD28 beads activated more cells than antigen stimulation did. Overall study results and limits: Degenerate expanded CDR3beta sequences were enriched among CMV- and Gag-responding cells.

This was the immunoSEQ version 4 assay in survey mode. The protocol was immunoSEQ multiplex PCR, while the TCRdb copy is restricted to in-frame clones and leaves out a portion. The sample lists 45,000 or so clones; more than 80% were seen once. Comment on this clone: The antigen is not known.

Nonspecific anti-CD3/anti-CD28 bead stimulation represents the broad CD4+ T cell repertoire. Sorting selected CD4+ T cells upregulating both CD40 ligand and CD69. For at least 4 years, plasma HIV-1 RNA was undetectable (<50 copies/mL). This CDR3 is built from 13 residues. The V gene lost 7 bases and the J gene lost 0 bases, with 12 bases spanning the gap. Per germline, CDR1 SQVTM and CDR2 ANQGSEA. This clonotype was obtained from an adult woman with HIV who was CMV-seropositive. V is TRBV29-1 and J is TRBJ1-1; a possible D gene is TRBD1 (6 bases). The sample was CD4+ T cells sorted from PBMCs after roughly 18-hour stimulation, taken from a patient who received antiretroviral therapy. CDR3 loop: CSGRRDMNTEAFF. CDR3 DNA sequence: TGCAGCGGTCGACGGGACATGAACACTGAAGCTTTCTTT.